The 27 T cell receptor beta chains below come from one sample, sequenced in a study of cytomegalovirus exposure and HLA in healthy donors. Vbeta (60) and Jbeta (13) primers were used in the PCR. The protocol was immunoSEQ multiplex PCR, while the TCRdb copy is restricted to in-frame clones and leaves out a portion. This table has about 150,000 clones, 60% to 85% appearing once. The source material was PBMCs. The receptors stem from a woman between 40 and 55 years old in good health and CMV-seronegative.

V usage is TRBV28 and J usage is TRBJ1-2, with TRBD1 identical over 9 bases. Looked up from germline, CDR1 is MDHEN and CDR2 is SYDVKM. The CDR3 contains 15 residues. J gave up 6 bases and V 6 bases, and 11 bases lay outside the gene matches. CDR3 DNA sequence: TGTGCCAGCAGACCGCCGGGACAGGGTTATAATGGCTACACCTTC. Residues: CASRPPGQGYNGYTF.

The rearrangement uses TRBV20-1 and TRBJ1-2; TRBD1 is a possible D gene (5 bases). The V and J ends lost 8 bases and 6 bases respectively, with 13 bases between them. This CDR3 region has 11 residues. CDR1 is DFQATT and CDR2 is SNEGSKA in the germline V gene (reference sequence). CDR3 in amino acids: CSPGQGNGYTF. DNA for the CDR3: TGCAGTCCCGGGCAGGGAAATGGCTACACCTTC.

The chain is built from TRBV19 and TRBJ2-2; 7 nucleotides line up with TRBD1. The V gene end was trimmed by 9 bases and the J gene end by 2 bases; junction bases not matched to a gene: 12. Germline CDR1 is LNHDA and CDR2 is SQIVND (reference sequence). The CDR3 spans 16 residues. CDR3 sequence: CASQVLGTENTGELFF. DNA of the CDR3: TGTGCCAGCCAAGTACTCGGGACAGAAAACACCGGGGAGCTGTTTTTT.

The rearrangement uses TRBV11-2 and TRBJ1-2, with D unclear. Germline V gene data show CDR1 as SGHAT and CDR2 as FQNNGV. V was clipped by 2 bases and J by 5 bases, with 9 bases between them. The CDR3 extends over 13 amino acids. This CDR3 is CASSLTSAYGYTF. Written as DNA, the CDR3 is TGTGCCAGCAGCTTAACTAGTGCTTATGGCTACACCTTC. Together with reference TRBV11-2 and TRBJ1-2, the CDR3 gives the full variable domain: EAGVAQSPRYKIIEKRQSVAFWCNPISGHATLYWYQQILGQGPKLLIQFQNNGVVDDSQLPKDRFSAERLKGVDSTLKIQPAKLEDSAVYLCASSLTSAYGYTFGSGTRLTVV.

This sequence joins TRBV7-9 and TRBJ1-2; perhaps TRBD1 as D (6 bases). Looked up from germline, CDR1 is SEHNR and CDR2 is FQNEAQ (reference sequence). The V end was cut by 4 bases, the J end by 1 base, with 19 bases between. This CDR3 has 17 amino acids. Written as DNA, the CDR3 is TGTGCCAGCAGCTCATATCGCCGGGACAACCTTAACTATGGCTACACCTTC. Residues: CASSSYRRDNLNYGYTF. The full variable domain, rest sourced from reference TRBV7-9 and TRBJ1-2, is DTGVSQNPRHKITKRGQNVTFRCDPISEHNRLYWYRQTLGQGPEFLTYFQNEAQLEKSRLLSDRFSAERPKGSFSTLEIQRTEQGDSAMYLCASSSYRRDNLNYGYTFGSGTRLTVV.

CDR3 sequence: CASSSVNEKLFF. The CDR3 nucleotides are TGTGCCAGCAGTAGCGTTAATGAAAAACTGTTTTTT. The rearrangement links TRBV5-4 to TRBJ1-4; no clear D. Per germline, CDR1 SGHNT and CDR2 YYREEE (reference sequence). Trimming took off 5 bases at V and 4 bases at J, with 6 bases between the two ends. The length of the CDR3 is 12 residues.

The V call is TRBV5-1, the J call TRBJ1-4; 10 bases match TRBD1. The CDR3 spans 15 residues. The V gene end was trimmed by 3 bases and the J gene end by 3 bases; junction bases not matched to a gene: 2. CDR1 is SGHRS and CDR2 is YFSETQ in the germline V gene. The CDR3 DNA is TGCGCCAGCAGCTGGGACAGGGGCCCTAATGAAAAACTGTTTTTT. This encodes CASSWDRGPNEKLFF. Full variable domain (outside the CDR3, taken from reference TRBV5-1 and TRBJ1-4): KAGVTQTPRYLIKTRGQQVTLSCSPISGHRSVSWYQQTPGQGLQFLFEYFSETQRNKGNFPGRFSGRQFSNSRSEMNVSTLELGDSALYLCASSWDRGPNEKLFFGSGTQLSVL.

This chain connects TRBV7-6 to TRBJ2-2; 10 nucleotides line up with TRBD1. V shed 5 bases, J shed 5 bases, and the junction held 8 bases outside the gene matches. Germline CDR1 is SGHVS and CDR2 is FNYEAQ. This CDR3 region has 16 residues. The chain's CDR3 is CASSQTGGPRTGELFF. In DNA, the CDR3 is TGTGCCAGCAGCCAGACAGGGGGCCCCCGAACCGGGGAGCTGTTTTTT.

This chain connects TRBV21-1 to TRBJ2-2; the D call TRBD1 from the table was never checked on the DNA. TRBV21-1 is described as a pseudogene. The CDR3 runs 17 residues. CDR3 sequence reads: CASSKKEDRESAGELFF. The CDR3 coding sequence is TGTGCCAGCAGCAAAAAGGAGGACAGGGAGAGCGCCGGGGAGCTGTTTTTT.

The chain combines TRBV7-9 with TRBJ2-7; tentatively, D is TRBD1 (6 bases). This CDR3 has 13 amino acids. The germline V gene encodes CDR1 SEHNR and CDR2 FQNEAQ (reference sequence). Deletions cut 5 bases from V and 5 bases from J, with 13 bases between. The CDR3 bases are TGTGCCAGCAGCCTACAGGGTTTCCACGAGCAGTACTTC. As protein: CASSLQGFHEQYF.

This chain links TRBV28 with TRBJ1-4, with 7 nucleotides matching TRBD1. Germline CDR1 MDHEN, CDR2 SYDVKM. This CDR3 comprises 15 residues. The J segment lost 3 bases and the V segment lost 5 bases, leaving 6 bases of the junction unmatched. CDR3 loop: CASSPGQAANEKLFF. For the CDR3, the DNA is TGTGCCAGCAGTCCTGGACAGGCGGCTAATGAAAAACTGTTTTTT. Supplemented by reference TRBV28 and TRBJ1-4, the full variable domain reads DVKVTQSSRYLVKRTGEKVFLECVQDMDHENMFWYRQDPGLGLRLIYFSYDVKMKEKGDIPEGYSVSREKKERFSLILESASTNQTSMYLCASSPGQAANEKLFFGSGTQLSVL.

The V gene is TRBV10-3, the J gene TRBJ2-7, with D hard to call. The germline V and J ends were trimmed by 2 bases and 9 bases, with 14 bases remaining between them. Germline V gene sequence: CDR1 ENHRY, CDR2 SYGVKD. The CDR3 is made up of 13 amino acids. CDR3 bases: TGTGCCATCAGTGAGGACCCCGGAGTAGGGCAGTACTTC. It translates to CAISEDPGVGQYF.

The gene calls are TRBV5-6 and TRBJ2-2, with 7 bases identical to TRBD1. The ends lost 0 bases at V and 1 base at J; junction bases unmatched: 3. Germline CDR1 SGHDT, CDR2 YYEEEE. The CDR3 has 16 residues. In nucleotides, the CDR3 is TGTGCCAGCAGCTTGGTGGACAGGTGGAACACCGGGGAGCTGTTTTTT. Encoded protein: CASSLVDRWNTGELFF.

CDR3 in DNA: TGCGCCAGCAGCTCGGGGGAGAGCAATCAGCCCCAGCATTTT. Translated: CASSSGESNQPQHF. The chain couples TRBV5-1 to TRBJ1-5, with a possible D match to TRBD1 (5 bases). The CDR3 has 14 amino acids. Germline CDR1 is SGHRS and CDR2 is YFSETQ. V was trimmed by 3 bases and J by 1 base, leaving 8 bases between them. Complete variable domain (other parts from reference TRBV5-1 and TRBJ1-5): KAGVTQTPRYLIKTRGQQVTLSCSPISGHRSVSWYQQTPGQGLQFLFEYFSETQRNKGNFPGRFSGRQFSNSRSEMNVSTLELGDSALYLCASSSGESNQPQHFGDGTRLSIL.

This chain joins TRBV15 and TRBJ2-4; TRBD2 agrees at 13 bases. The V segment lost 0 bases and the J segment 5 bases; nucleotides outside the gene matches: 7. This CDR3 region has 18 residues. Per the germline V gene, CDR1 is LNHNV and CDR2 is YYDKDF (reference sequence). This CDR3 reads CATSRDTLTSGGENIQYF. For the CDR3, the DNA is TGTGCCACCAGCAGAGATACCCTAACTAGCGGGGGGGAAAACATTCAGTACTTC.

DNA of the CDR3: TGCGCCAGCAGCTTGAGTGGAAGGGGTCCACAAGAGACCCAGTACTTC. It yields the protein CASSLSGRGPQETQYF. This chain uses TRBV5-1 with TRBJ2-5, with D maybe TRBD1 (5 bases). This CDR3 is built from 16 residues. With 1 base removed from V and 2 bases from J, the gap between germline ends came to 15 bases. The germline gives CDR1 SGHRS, CDR2 YFSETQ.

Concerning this clone itself: One junction end disagrees with the germline gene, perhaps due to a read error. The rearrangement uses TRBV6-1 and TRBJ1-3; 11 bases match TRBD1. Germline CDR1 MNHNS, CDR2 SASEGT. CDR3 size: 15 residues. The DNA for the CDR3 is TGTGCCAGCAGGGAAGGACAGGGGGCCTTTGACACCATATATTTT. As protein: CASREGQGAFDTIYF.

J is TRBJ2-5 and V is TRBV10-3, with 11 bases that match TRBD2. CDR3 size: 14 residues. Per germline, CDR1 ENHRY and CDR2 SYGVKD. With 10 bases clipped from V and 4 bases from J, the junction kept 8 bases outside the gene matches. CDR3 residues: CASLAGGGTETQYF. In nucleotides, the CDR3 is TGTGCCAGTCTAGCGGGAGGAGGGACAGAGACCCAGTACTTC.

The chain uses TRBV6-5 and TRBJ1-6; D gene ambiguous. V was shortened by 2 bases and J by 6 bases, with 2 bases between the two germline ends. The CDR3 totals 12 residues. Germline CDR1 and CDR2: MNHEY and SVGAGI. The CDR3 sequence is CASSYLNSPLHF. DNA for the CDR3: TGTGCCAGCAGTTACCTTAATTCACCCCTCCACTTT.

The J gene is TRBJ2-3, the V gene TRBV10-2; 7 bases are shared with TRBD2. CDR3 length equals 14 residues. Germline-derived CDR1 and CDR2 are WSHSY and SAAADI. Losses at the gene ends were 8 bases for V and 6 bases for J; bases not matched to a gene: 11. CDR3 in amino acids: CASSPSGVDDTQYF. The CDR3 bases are TGCGCCAGCTCACCTAGCGGAGTTGATGATACGCAGTATTTT.

The genes are TRBV2 and TRBJ2-1; 9 nucleotides agree with TRBD1. With 2 bases clipped from V and 10 bases from J, the junction kept 9 bases outside the gene matches. CDR3 length: 15 amino acids. Germline loops: CDR1 SNHLY, CDR2 FYNNEI. CDR3 loop: CASSEIGTGYDEQFF. Written as DNA, the CDR3 is TGTGCCAGCAGTGAAATAGGGACAGGGTATGACGAGCAGTTCTTC.

This sequence joins TRBV6-1 and TRBJ2-7, with a weak D call TRBD1 (6 bases). The V end was cut by 4 bases, the J end by 7 bases, with 14 bases between. This CDR3 comprises 13 residues. The V gene's germline CDR1 is MNHNS and CDR2 SASEGT. The CDR3 protein is CASSANRAREQYF. The CDR3 DNA sequence: TGTGCCAGCAGTGCTAACAGGGCGAGGGAGCAGTACTTC.

This clone was recorded once. The chain combines TRBV2 with TRBJ1-4; no clear D. Germline loops: CDR1 SNHLY, CDR2 FYNNEI. V was shortened by 0 bases and J by 13 bases, with 6 bases between the two germline ends. The CDR3 totals 11 residues. The CDR3 region is CASSEALRLFF. The DNA for the CDR3 is TGTGCCAGCAGTGAAGCGCTGAGACTGTTTTTT. The whole variable domain, filled in from reference TRBV2 and TRBJ1-4, reads EPEVTQTPSHQVTQMGQEVILRCVPISNHLYFYWYRQILGQKVEFLVSFYNNEISEKSEIFDDQFSVERPDGSNFTLKIRSTKLEDSAMYFCASSEALRLFFGSGTQLSVL.

The chain couples TRBV4-1 to TRBJ1-1; D perhaps matches TRBD1 (6 bases). Trimming shortened V by 3 bases and J by 0 bases, and 14 bases separated the two germline ends. Germline V lookup: CDR1 MGHRA, CDR2 YSYEKL. The CDR3 contains 16 residues. The DNA for the CDR3 is TGCGCCAGCAGCCACCCGCGACAGGCTATGAACACTGAAGCTTTCTTT. This codes for CASSHPRQAMNTEAFF.

The gene calls are TRBV6-5 and TRBJ1-5; D is unresolved. The CDR3 contains 14 residues. Germline CDR1 is MNHEY and CDR2 is SVGAGI. Trimming cost V 7 bases and J 7 bases, with 17 bases left between them. The CDR3 reads CASTIIPGEQPQHF. As DNA, the CDR3 is TGTGCCAGCACCATAATACCGGGTGAACAGCCCCAGCATTTT.

The chain is built from TRBV7-9 and TRBJ2-5, with TRBD1 matching 7 bases. V was clipped by 3 bases and J by 2 bases; unmatched bases: 6. Germline CDR1 and CDR2: SEHNR and FQNEAQ (reference sequence). CDR3 size: 15 residues. For the CDR3, the DNA is TGTGCCAGCAGCTTCGGATTGGGACAGCAAGAGACCCAGTACTTC. It encodes CASSFGLGQQETQYF.

The V and J genes are TRBV6-1 and TRBJ1-5, with 7 bases matching TRBD1. CDR1 and CDR2 from the germline V gene are MNHNS and SASEGT. V dropped 7 bases and J dropped 8; count of bases not matched to a gene: 11. CDR3 length: 14 amino acids. The CDR3 protein is CASNNAGQREPQHF. CDR3 in DNA: TGTGCCAGCAACAACGCGGGACAGCGGGAGCCCCAGCATTTT.